The 3 T cell receptor beta chains below come from one sample, sequenced in a study of T-cell reconstitution after alpha-beta-depleted transplantation in children. The library targeted TCRbeta and was prepared with unique molecular identifiers. TCRdb re-derived calls from the PCR reads in MiXCR, one entry per CDR3 protein. The sample carries about 580,000 distinct CDR3 sequences, under 30% recorded once. The source material was PBMCs, mostly from graft donor cells, sampled 360 days after TCRalphabeta/CD19-depleted stem cell transplant. These receptors were taken from a boy in the first two years of life who had a stem cell transplant for acute myeloid leukemia, so the T cells may come from the graft donor.

This clonotype was found a few times. The CDR3 DNA is TGTGCCAGCAGCTTCACGGAGGACGGAGCTCTAAACACCGGGGAGCTGTTTTTT. This translates into CASSFTEDGALNTGELFF. This sequence joins TRBV13 and TRBJ2-2; tentative D call: TRBD2 (5 bases). The CDR3 has 18 amino acids. CDR1 is PRHDT, CDR2 FYEKMQ, per germline (reference sequence). Between the trimmed V and J ends, which lost 3 bases and 2 bases, there was a span of 19 bases.

The chain has TRBV7-9 and TRBJ2-1; TRBD2 matches 7 bases. The J segment lost 5 bases and the V segment lost 4 bases, leaving 8 bases of the junction unmatched. The CDR3 covers 15 residues. CDR1 is SEHNR and CDR2 is FQNEAQ in the germline V gene (reference sequence). This chain's CDR3 is CASSSASGDHNEQFF. The CDR3 DNA reads TGTGCCAGCAGCTCGGCTAGCGGCGATCACAATGAGCAGTTCTTC.

This clonotype was seen many times. This chain links TRBV6-1 with TRBJ2-1; 8 bases align to TRBD1. The CDR3 length is 15 residues. Germline trimming cut 6 bases from V and 6 bases from J; bases unmatched to any gene: 10. Germline loops: CDR1 MNHNS, CDR2 SASEGT. The DNA of the CDR3 is TGTGCCAGCAGCCGACCTGGACAGGGTGGCAATGAGCAGTTCTTC. Amino acids: CASSRPGQGGNEQFF.